These 26 T cell receptor beta chains originate from one sample sequenced in a study of blood T cell repertoires in COVID-19. Profiling relied on immunoSEQ multiplex PCR, and the TCRdb table lists in-frame clones only, not all of them. The sample carries a few hundred thousand clones, around 90% recorded once. The sequencing sample was made of peripheral blood. The receptors derive from an older woman with COVID-19, enrolled during active disease.

The V and J genes are TRBV7-8 and TRBJ1-5, with D perhaps TRBD1 (5 bases). This CDR3 contains 15 residues. Looked up from germline, CDR1 is SGHVS and CDR2 is FQNEAQ. V lost 5 bases and J lost 0, with 11 bases in between. CDR3 sequence reads: CASSPPGGSNQPQHF. The DNA for the CDR3 is TGTGCCAGCAGCCCACCCGGGGGTAGCAATCAGCCCCAGCATTTT.

This chain connects TRBV14 to TRBJ1-2, with unresolved D. CDR3 length: 12 residues. Trimming shortened V by 9 bases and J by 7 bases, and 15 bases separated the two germline ends. Germline V gene sequence: CDR1 SGHDN, CDR2 FVKESK. CDR3 DNA sequence: TGTGCCAGTCCCCCCCTAGCCTGTGGCTACACCTTC. It yields the protein CASPPLACGYTF. The full variable domain, with the rest looked up from reference TRBV14 and TRBJ1-2, is EAGVTQFPSHSVIEKGQTVTLRCDPISGHDNLYWYRRVMGKEIKFLLHFVKESKQDESGMPNNRFLAERTGGTYSTLKVQPAELEDSGVYFCASPPLACGYTFGSGTRLTVV.

This chain uses TRBV5-6 with TRBJ2-3; 10 bases are a match to TRBD2. The CDR3 sequence is 17 residues long. Germline CDR1 SGHDT, CDR2 YYEEEE. J lost 4 bases, V lost 6 bases, and 14 bases had no gene match. CDR3 region: CASNSLRTSGNPDTQYF. In DNA form, the CDR3 reads TGTGCCAGCAACTCTTTGAGGACTAGCGGTAACCCAGATACGCAGTATTTT.

This rearrangement joins TRBV20-1 to TRBJ1-4; no definite D call. CDR1 DFQATT and CDR2 SNEGSKA come from the germline V gene (reference sequence). This CDR3 region has 11 residues. The V and J ends lost 8 bases and 8 bases respectively, with 12 bases between them. DNA of the CDR3: TGCAGTACGGTACGGGGAGAAAAACTGTTTTTT. This translates into CSTVRGEKLFF.

This chain joins TRBV10-3 and TRBJ1-2; perhaps TRBD1 as D (6 bases). V was clipped by 5 bases and J by 3 bases, with 10 bases between them. Germline-derived CDR1 and CDR2 are ENHRY and SYGVKD. The CDR3 length is 13 residues. The CDR3 reads CAISQGLDYGYTF. The CDR3 DNA is TGTGCCATCAGTCAGGGGCTCGACTATGGCTACACCTTC.

This clone was seen a handful of times. The V gene is TRBV12-3 or TRBV12-4, the J gene TRBJ1-2; D is undetermined. The V end was cut by 3 bases, the J end by 4 bases, with 6 bases between. The CDR3 runs 12 residues. This chain's CDR3 is CASSFGAYGYTF. DNA for the CDR3: TGTGCCAGCAGTTTCGGAGCCTATGGCTACACCTTC.

The chain employs TRBV29-1 and TRBJ1-6, with 7 bases aligning to TRBD1. The CDR3 length is 16 residues. The V gene end was trimmed by 6 bases and the J gene end by 6 bases; junction bases not matched to a gene: 14. Germline assignment: CDR1 SQVTM and CDR2 ANQGSEA. The CDR3 loop reads CSVNAGQYWGNSPLHF. The CDR3 coding sequence is TGCAGCGTGAATGCGGGACAGTATTGGGGTAATTCACCCCTCCACTTT.

This clone appeared once. This rearrangement joins TRBV5-1 to TRBJ1-2; D is perhaps TRBD1 (6 bases). Deletions cut 3 bases from V and 9 bases from J, with 9 bases between. In germline, CDR1 is SGHRS, CDR2 YFSETQ. This CDR3 has 11 residues. The CDR3 bases are TGCGCCAGCAGCTATGGACAGAGCTACACCTTC. Residues: CASSYGQSYTF.

The chain joins TRBV21-1 to TRBJ2-3; no DNA check was done on the table's D call, TRBD2. TRBV21-1 is recorded as a pseudogene. The CDR3 spans 14 residues. The CDR3 is CASRLAGGMDTQYF. DNA of the CDR3: TGTGCCAGCAGACTAGCGGGGGGTATGGATACGCAGTATTTT.

The CDR3 nucleotides read TGTGCCAGCAGCACTCCGAAGCGGGGCGTTACAGATACGCAGTATTTT. This translates into CASSTPKRGVTDTQYF. The J gene is TRBJ2-3, the V gene TRBV7-2; 7 bases match TRBD2. There are 16 residues in the CDR3. The V gene's germline CDR1 is SGHTA and CDR2 FQGNSA. With V trimmed by 5 bases and J by 3 bases, 11 bases remained unmatched.

The rearrangement uses TRBV9 and TRBJ1-3; a possible D gene is TRBD1 (5 bases). The germline gives CDR1 SGDLS, CDR2 YYNGEE. The CDR3 covers 14 residues. Trimming shortened V by 3 bases and J by 4 bases, and 11 bases separated the two germline ends. This chain's CDR3 is CASSALTEGNTIYF. The CDR3 DNA reads TGTGCCAGCAGCGCACTGACAGAAGGAAACACCATATATTTT.

The J gene is TRBJ2-5, the V gene TRBV25-1; 9 nucleotides align to TRBD1. Trimming removed 7 bases from V and 4 bases from J; junction bases left unmatched: 7. The CDR3 has 14 amino acids. Germline values: CDR1 MGHDK, CDR2 SYGVNS. The CDR3 spells CASTFDRGGETQYF. CDR3 sequence (DNA): TGTGCCAGCACATTCGACAGGGGGGGAGAGACCCAGTACTTC.

This clone was detected only once. The V call is TRBV9, the J call TRBJ1-1; weak D call: TRBD1 (6 bases). Trimming removed 4 bases from V and 5 bases from J, with 27 bases in between. The germline CDR1 and CDR2 sequences are SGDLS and YYNGEE. This CDR3 is built from 18 residues. The CDR3 protein is CASSPSNRVGVLGTEAFF. CDR3 bases: TGTGCCAGCAGCCCAAGTAACAGGGTGGGGGTCTTGGGGACTGAAGCTTTCTTT.

This clone is a singleton in its sample. This chain connects TRBV7-9 to TRBJ1-2; 9 nucleotides match TRBD1. The CDR3 is made up of 14 amino acids. From germline, CDR1 is SEHNR and CDR2 FQNEAQ (reference sequence). The junction had 4 bases not matched to a gene; V was cut back by 4 bases and J by 4 bases. The chain's CDR3 is CASSWTGEVYGYTF. The CDR3, as DNA: TGTGCCAGCAGCTGGACAGGGGAAGTCTATGGCTACACCTTC. The variable domain in full, with the rest retrieved from reference TRBV7-9 and TRBJ1-2, is DTGVSQNPRHKITKRGQNVTFRCDPISEHNRLYWYRQTLGQGPEFLTYFQNEAQLEKSRLLSDRFSAERPKGSFSTLEIQRTEQGDSAMYLCASSWTGEVYGYTFGSGTRLTVV.

The sample holds one count of this clone. The V and J genes are TRBV5-1 and TRBJ1-2; TRBD1 matches at 8 bases. The CDR3 sequence is 14 residues long. J was trimmed by 5 bases and V by 4 bases; bases with no gene match: 7. The germline V gene encodes CDR1 SGHRS and CDR2 YFSETQ. CDR3 nucleotides: TGCGCCAGCAGCCTGGACAGGGAGACTTATGGCTACACCTTC. It codes for CASSLDRETYGYTF.

This chain connects TRBV3-1 (or the pseudogene TRBV3-2) to TRBJ1-4, with 8 bases aligning to TRBD1. The V and J ends lost 6 bases and 6 bases, in that order; junction bases with no gene match: 6. The germline V gene has CDR1 LGHDT and CDR2 YNNKEL (reference sequence). CDR3 size: 14 residues. CDR3 bases: TGTGCCAGCAGACGGGACAGGCAGGATGAAAAACTGTTTTTT. Its protein product is CASRRDRQDEKLFF.

This clone was seen a handful of times. Additional DNA sequences in this sample encode the identical CDR3. This chain joins TRBV7-3 and TRBJ1-1; D call uncertain. The CDR3 consists of 13 residues. Germline assignment: CDR1 SGHTA and CDR2 FQGTGA. The ends were cut back, 4 bases at V and 0 bases at J, with 6 bases in the middle. For the CDR3, the DNA is TGTGCCAGCAGCTCAACCTTGAACACTGAAGCTTTCTTT. Its protein is CASSSTLNTEAFF.

The chain employs TRBV7-9 and TRBJ2-7; TRBD1 might be the D (6 bases). Germline V gene sequence: CDR1 SEHNR, CDR2 FQNEAQ (reference sequence). The CDR3 extends over 15 amino acids. Trimming stripped 1 base from V and 4 bases from J, with 14 bases between. Here the CDR3 DNA reads TGTGCCAGCAGCTTAGGGGGCACAGGGATTTACGAGCAGTACTTC. As protein: CASSLGGTGIYEQYF.

The genes are TRBV5-6 and TRBJ2-1; 8 nucleotides match TRBD2. The V segment lost 1 base and the J segment 5 bases; nucleotides outside the gene matches: 5. Germline V CDR1 and CDR2: SGHDT, YYEEEE. This CDR3 is built from 15 residues. The CDR3 is CASSLPGGADNEQFF. The CDR3 DNA reads as TGTGCCAGCAGCTTGCCCGGGGGGGCCGACAATGAGCAGTTCTTC.

The J gene is TRBJ1-2, the V gene TRBV4-3; 7 positions agree with TRBD1. CDR1 and CDR2 (germline): LGHNA, YSLEER. With V trimmed by 0 bases and J by 6 bases, 16 bases remained unmatched. The CDR3 sequence is 18 residues long. CDR3 in amino acids: CASSQDWGQGQWGHGYTF. For the CDR3, the DNA is TGCGCCAGCAGCCAAGATTGGGGGCAGGGACAGTGGGGGCATGGCTACACCTTC.

V and J are TRBV4-1 and TRBJ2-7; possibly TRBD1 for D (6 bases). V lost 0 bases and J lost 3, with 12 bases in between. The germline V gene encodes CDR1 MGHRA and CDR2 YSYEKL. The CDR3 is 15 residues long. CDR3 protein: CASSQDSRGYYEQYF. The CDR3 nucleotides read TGCGCCAGCAGCCAAGATTCGAGGGGGTACTACGAGCAGTACTTC.

This CDR3 reads CASSWTGWGNTEAFF. CDR3 nucleotides: TGCGCCAGCAGCTGGACAGGGTGGGGCAACACTGAAGCTTTCTTT. This chain links TRBV5-1 with TRBJ1-1; 8 bases line up with TRBD1. V lost 3 bases to trimming and J lost 2 bases; unmatched junction nucleotides: 6. This CDR3 has 15 residues. Per the germline V gene, CDR1 is SGHRS and CDR2 is YFSETQ.

The chain links TRBV9 to TRBJ1-1; tentative D call: TRBD1 (5 bases). This CDR3 is built from 13 residues. The V and J ends lost 5 bases and 1 base respectively, with 9 bases between them. Germline assignment: CDR1 SGDLS and CDR2 YYNGEE. CDR3 in DNA: TGTGCCAGCAGTCTCGGACAGAACACTGAAGCTTTCTTT. This gives the protein CASSLGQNTEAFF.

The sample holds one count of this clone. The rearrangement joins TRBV9 to TRBJ1-2; 8 bases line up with TRBD1. The CDR3 loop spans 15 amino acids. J was trimmed by 7 bases and V by 0 bases; bases with no gene match: 8. Germline CDR1 is SGDLS and CDR2 is YYNGEE. CDR3 loop: CASSVGQGITGGYTF. The CDR3 DNA is TGTGCCAGCAGCGTAGGACAGGGGATAACAGGTGGCTACACCTTC.

The gene calls are TRBV5-1 and TRBJ1-4; D not resolved. The germline CDR1 and CDR2 sequences are SGHRS and YFSETQ. The length of the CDR3 is 14 residues. Trimming pared 5 bases from V and 4 bases from J, leaving 12 bases between. The CDR3 region has the DNA TGCGCCAGCAGTTCCGGGTCGATTAATGAAAAACTGTTTTTT. Residues: CASSSGSINEKLFF. Full variable domain (outside the CDR3, taken from reference TRBV5-1 and TRBJ1-4): KAGVTQTPRYLIKTRGQQVTLSCSPISGHRSVSWYQQTPGQGLQFLFEYFSETQRNKGNFPGRFSGRQFSNSRSEMNVSTLELGDSALYLCASSSGSINEKLFFGSGTQLSVL.

The J gene is TRBJ2-2, the V gene TRBV3-1 (or the pseudogene TRBV3-2); perhaps TRBD1 as D (5 bases). Germline-derived CDR1 and CDR2 are LGHDT and YNNKEL (reference sequence). The CDR3 has 17 amino acids. The V gene lost 1 base and the J gene lost 1 base, with 13 bases spanning the gap. The CDR3 region has the DNA TGTGCCAGCAGCCAAGCCGGCGGCAGGGTGAACACCGGGGAGCTGTTTTTT. Translated, it gives CASSQAGGRVNTGELFF.